The rows below give T cell receptor beta chains drawn from one sample of a study of cytomegalovirus exposure and HLA in healthy donors. Data came from immunoSEQ multiplex PCR; TCRdb stores just in-frame clones and leaves some out. The sample lists over 150,000 clones, approximately 81% occurring once. The sample consisted of PBMCs. These receptor sequences come from a man aged 18 to 30 in good health and CMV-seronegative. The CDR3 runs from the conserved cysteine through the conserved F or W. The order of the fields is V gene, D gene, J gene, clone size, CDR3 protein, CDR3 DNA. A D gene is named only where the DNA matches it firmly. The size of a clone is reported for some rows only, either as once, few or many, or as a class for expanded clones.

TRBV5-6	NA	TRBJ2-7	once	CASSLVLASYEQYF	TGTGCCAGCAGCTTGGTCCTAGCGAGTTACGAGCAGTACTTC
TRBV7-2	NA	TRBJ2-3	NA	CASTPTSPNTQYF	TGTGCCAGCACCCCGACTAGTCCGAATACGCAGTATTTT
TRBV19	TRBD1	TRBJ1-5	NA	CASSIQGAGNQPQHF	TGTGCCAGTAGTATTCAGGGGGCGGGCAATCAGCCCCAGCATTTT
TRBV2	TRBD2	TRBJ2-1	NA	CATLPLSGKGNEQFF	TGTGCCACCCTCCCCCTAAGCGGGAAGGGCAATGAGCAGTTCTTC
TRBV9	NA	TRBJ2-5	NA	CASSVVPNMETQHF	TGTGCCAGCAGCGTAGTACCTAACATGGAGACCCAGCACTTC
TRBV5-1	NA	TRBJ2-5	NA	CASSLAYQETQYF	TGCGCCAGCAGCTTGGCCTACCAAGAGACCCAGTACTTC
TRBV7-9	TRBD1	TRBJ1-2	NA	CSSSLVKVRDRGSYGYTF	TGTTCCAGCAGCTTAGTCAAGGTTCGGGACAGGGGTAGCTATGGCTACACCTTC
TRBV2	TRBD1	TRBJ1-1	NA	CASSTRTGYTEAFF	TGTGCCAGCAGTACCCGGACAGGATACACTGAAGCTTTCTTT
TRBV4-3	TRBD2	TRBJ2-7	NA	CASSQDLLAGGLYEQYF	TGCGCCAGCAGCCAAGATCTATTGGCGGGAGGACTCTACGAGCAGTACTTC
TRBV9	NA	TRBJ2-5	NA	CASSTTDSQETQYF	TGTGCCAGCAGCACCACGGACTCCCAAGAGACCCAGTACTTC
TRBV27	NA	TRBJ2-2	once	CASSFWAGDTGELFF	TGTGCCAGCAGTTTTTGGGCAGGGGACACCGGGGAGCTGTTTTTT
TRBV2	NA	TRBJ2-7	few	CASRRQGPYEQYF	TGTGCCAGCAGAAGGCAGGGTCCCTACGAGCAGTACTTC
TRBV6-5	NA	TRBJ1-2	NA	CASSYDSNYGYTF	TGTGCCAGCAGTTACGACTCTAACTATGGCTACACCTTC
TRBV4-1	NA	TRBJ2-7	few	CASSQGATTFSSYEQYF	TGCGCCAGCAGCCAAGGGGCAACGACCTTTTCCTCCTACGAGCAGTACTTC
TRBV19	NA	TRBJ2-5	NA	CASSLGGTQETQYF	TGTGCCAGTAGTCTGGGGGGAACCCAAGAGACCCAGTACTTC
TRBV7-2	NA	TRBJ2-7	NA	CASSLGSASRGYEQYF	TGTGCCAGCAGCTTAGGATCGGCATCACGGGGCTACGAGCAGTACTTC
TRBV4-1	NA	TRBJ2-1	NA	CASSFKGGQTSNEQFF	TGCGCCAGCAGCTTTAAGGGGGGACAGACCAGCAATGAGCAGTTCTTC
TRBV6-5	NA	TRBJ2-5	few	CASRWRTEETQYF	TGTGCCAGCAGGTGGCGGACTGAAGAGACCCAGTACTTC
TRBV2	NA	TRBJ1-5	NA	CASTPRDNQGGSQPQHF	TGTGCCAGCACCCCAAGGGATAATCAGGGAGGAAGTCAGCCCCAGCATTTT
TRBV6-6	NA	TRBJ1-2	NA	CASSTSQGLYGYTF	NA
TRBV27	TRBD1	TRBJ2-1	NA	CASSSQGSYNEQFF	TGTGCCAGCAGTTCACAGGGGTCCTACAATGAGCAGTTCTTC
TRBV28	NA	TRBJ2-7	NA	CASSGLPLGQYF	TGTGCCAGCAGTGGACTCCCGCTGGGGCAGTACTTC
TRBV6-5	NA	TRBJ1-1	NA	CASSYQGRAVDTEAFF	TGTGCCAGCAGTTACCAGGGGCGGGCCGTGGACACTGAAGCTTTCTTT
TRBV21-1	NA	TRBJ1-1	few	CASSKGRVEAFF	TGTGCCAGCAGCAAGGGGAGAGTAGAGGCTTTCTTT
TRBV11-2	TRBD1	TRBJ1-5	once	CASSLDTGAGNQPQHF	TGTGCCAGCAGCTTAGACACAGGGGCGGGCAATCAGCCCCAGCATTTT
TRBV19	TRBD1	TRBJ1-5	NA	CASRTGVYQPQHF	TGTGCCAGTAGGACAGGGGTCTATCAGCCCCAGCATTTT
TRBV2	NA	TRBJ2-2	once	CASSDGANTGELFF	TGTGCCAGCAGTGACGGAGCGAACACCGGGGAGCTGTTTTTT
TRBV5-1	TRBD1	TRBJ2-1	NA	CASRIGTGGSYNEQFF	TGCGCCAGCAGGATCGGGACAGGGGGCTCCTACAATGAGCAGTTCTTC
TRBV18	TRBD1	TRBJ1-2	few	CASSPDRNYGYTF	TGTGCCAGCTCACCGGACAGGAACTATGGCTACACCTTC
TRBV15	NA	TRBJ2-7	NA	CATSREDGSSYEQYF	TGTGCCACCAGCAGAGAAGACGGGAGCTCCTACGAGCAGTACTTC
TRBV5-1	NA	TRBJ2-2	NA	CASSLGGASTGELFF	TGCGCCAGCAGCTTGGGGGGCGCGTCCACCGGGGAGCTGTTTTTT
TRBV6-5	NA	TRBJ2-5	NA	CASSYFGLSETQYF	TGTGCCAGCAGTTACTTTGGACTCTCGGAGACCCAGTACTTC
TRBV9	NA	TRBJ2-2	NA	CASSVGTYTGELFF	TGTGCCAGCAGCGTAGGGACTTACACCGGGGAGCTGTTTTTT
TRBV19	NA	TRBJ2-7	NA	CASSMGLDRTSYEQYF	TGTGCCAGTAGTATGGGCCTGGACAGAACCTCCTACGAGCAGTACTTC
TRBV30	NA	TRBJ2-7	NA	CAWVGASGTGSYEQYF	TGTGCCTGGGTTGGTGCCAGCGGGACAGGAAGCTACGAGCAGTACTTC
TRBV11-2	TRBD1	TRBJ1-3	NA	CASSPRDSSSGNTIYF	TGTGCCAGCAGCCCCCGGGACAGCAGCTCTGGAAACACCATATATTTT
TRBV2	NA	TRBJ2-1	NA	CASIGRGYNEQFF	TGTGCCAGCATAGGGCGGGGCTACAATGAGCAGTTCTTC
TRBV16	NA	TRBJ1-1	NA	CASSQRDRGEAFF	TGTGCCAGCAGCCAAAGGGATCGGGGGGAAGCTTTCTTT
TRBV6-5	TRBD2	TRBJ2-1	NA	CASSLFEAGGHNEQFF	TGTGCCAGCAGTTTATTTGAAGCGGGAGGGCACAATGAGCAGTTCTTC
TRBV4-1	TRBD2	TRBJ2-1	once	CASSQEAGGGWNEQFF	TGCGCCAGCAGCCAAGAGGCGGGGGGCGGGTGGAATGAGCAGTTCTTC
TRBV5-4	TRBD1	TRBJ2-1	many	CASSPQGAGREQFF	TGTGCCAGCAGCCCGCAGGGGGCAGGTCGTGAGCAGTTCTTC
TRBV5-1	TRBD2	TRBJ2-7	NA	CASSLATSGRRGSYEQYF	TGCGCCAGCAGCTTGGCCACTAGCGGAAGAAGGGGGTCCTACGAGCAGTACTTC
TRBV19	NA	TRBJ2-7	once	CASSIGLAGTYEQYF	TGTGCCAGTAGTATTGGGCTAGCCGGGACCTACGAGCAGTACTTC
TRBV7-2	TRBD2	TRBJ2-7	NA	CASSISGSREQYF	TGTGCCAGCAGCATTAGCGGGAGTCGTGAGCAGTACTTC
TRBV30	TRBD2	TRBJ2-7	NA	CAWSHSGLAGVGEQYF	TGTGCCTGGAGTCATAGTGGGCTAGCGGGAGTTGGCGAGCAGTACTTC
TRBV13	NA	TRBJ1-4	NA	CASSPQLATNEKLFF	TGTGCCAGCAGCCCACAGTTAGCAACTAATGAAAAACTGTTTTTT
TRBV4-3	NA	TRBJ2-7	NA	CASSQDYADYPYEQYF	TGCGCCAGCAGCCAAGACTATGCGGACTACCCCTACGAGCAGTACTTC